This paragraph covers one T cell receptor (beta chain) sequence. Repertoires were generated with immunoSEQ multiplex PCR, while TCRdb's copy carries only in-frame clones and drops some. The sample lists some 100,000 clones; around 89% were seen once. Trimming took off 1 base at V and 13 bases at J, with 11 bases between the two ends. The germline CDR1 and CDR2 sequences are KGHDR and SFDVKD. The CDR3 loop spans 12 amino acids. The source of the sample is a study of control samples from healthy donors and cancer patients. The sample consisted of blood. The TCR originated in a man younger than 45 in good health. The rearrangement joins TRBV24-1 to TRBJ2-3; no clear D gene. The DNA for the CDR3 is TGTGCCACCAGTGATTTCCCCGAACTGGAGTATTTT. Its translation is CATSDFPELEYF.